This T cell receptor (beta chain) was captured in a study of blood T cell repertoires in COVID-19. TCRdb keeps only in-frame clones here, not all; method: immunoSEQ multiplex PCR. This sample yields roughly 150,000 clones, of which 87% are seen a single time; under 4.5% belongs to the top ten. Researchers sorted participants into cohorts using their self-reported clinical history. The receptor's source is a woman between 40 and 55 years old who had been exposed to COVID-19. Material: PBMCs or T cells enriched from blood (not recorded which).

As DNA, the CDR3 is TGTGCCAGCAGCTCGGGACTAGCGGCCTACGAGCAGTACTTC. Encoded protein: CASSSGLAAYEQYF. This sequence joins TRBV7-9 and TRBJ2-7; TRBD2 aligns across 11 bases. With V trimmed by 4 bases and J by 2 bases, 1 base remained unmatched. The germline gives CDR1 SEHNR, CDR2 FQNEAQ (reference sequence). CDR3 length equals 14 residues.